The 3 T cell receptor beta chains reported below all come from one sample, sequenced in a study of T cells after posttransplantation cyclophosphamide. The data were produced by immunoSEQ multiplex PCR, yet TCRdb's version contains in-frame clones alone and is incomplete. The sample includes more than 10,000 clones, around 86% seen only once; the top ten take over 0.65%. Sequenced material: memory CD4+ T cells sorted from PBMCs. These receptors were taken from a man in his fifties or sixties in good health, CMV-negative, and a related stem cell transplant donor.

This clone has more than one count but fewer than ten. The chain is built from TRBV5-4 and TRBJ2-7, with D possibly matching TRBD1 (6 bases). The CDR3 is 17 amino acids. V dropped 1 base and J dropped 0 bases, with 17 bases sitting between them. Germline V gene lookup returns CDR1 SGHNT and CDR2 YYREEE (reference sequence). CDR3 residues: CASSLSIRTAASYEQYF. The CDR3 DNA reads TGTGCCAGCAGCTTGTCGATTCGGACAGCCGCCTCCTACGAGCAGTACTTC. The full variable domain, rest sourced from reference TRBV5-4 and TRBJ2-7, is ETGVTQSPTHLIKTRGQQVTLRCSSQSGHNTVSWYQQALGQGPQFIFQYYREEENGRGNFPPRFSGLQFPNYSSELNVNALELDDSALYLCASSLSIRTAASYEQYFGPGTRLTVT.

The V gene is TRBV6-5, the J gene TRBJ1-3, with a weak D call TRBD1 (6 bases). The CDR3 has 16 amino acids. Germline CDR1 and CDR2: MNHEY and SVGAGI. V gave up 0 bases and J gave up 2 bases, with 11 bases separating them. The CDR3 spells CASSYSLTGTGNTIYF. In nucleotides, the CDR3 is TGTGCCAGCAGTTACTCCCTAACAGGGACTGGAAACACCATATATTTT.

DNA of the CDR3: TGTGCCAGCAGCAACAGGGGATCGGAAGAGACCCAGTACTTC. Its translation is CASSNRGSEETQYF. The chain is built from TRBV28 and TRBJ2-5; 7 positions match TRBD1. CDR3 length equals 14 residues. Trimming removed 6 bases from V and 3 bases from J; junction bases left unmatched: 7. The V gene's germline CDR1 is MDHEN and CDR2 SYDVKM.